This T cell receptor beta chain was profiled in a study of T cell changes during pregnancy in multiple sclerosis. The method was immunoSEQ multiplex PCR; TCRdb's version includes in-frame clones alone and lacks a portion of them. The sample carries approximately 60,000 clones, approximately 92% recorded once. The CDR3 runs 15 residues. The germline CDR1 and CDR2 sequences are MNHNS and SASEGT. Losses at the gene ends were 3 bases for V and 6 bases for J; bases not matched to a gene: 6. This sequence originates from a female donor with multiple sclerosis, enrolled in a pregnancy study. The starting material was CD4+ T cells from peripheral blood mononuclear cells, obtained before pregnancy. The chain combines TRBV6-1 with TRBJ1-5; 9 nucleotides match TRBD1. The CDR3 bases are TGTGCCAGCAGTGACTCCGTGACAGGGGGTCAGCCCCAGCATTTT. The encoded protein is CASSDSVTGGQPQHF.